The 27 T cell receptor beta chains given below trace back to one sample, sequenced in a study of shared clonotypes between healthy human individuals. Only in-frame clones appear in the TCRdb table, and some are missing; sequencing was by immunoSEQ multiplex PCR. The sample contains around 2.3 million clones, around 95% of which appear only once. The specimen sequenced was naive CD4+ T cells sorted from blood. This sample's subset: CD45RA+ positively selected. Receptors originate from a man aged 18-30 years in good health.

As concerns this clone: Other nucleotide sequences from this sample produce the same CDR3. This rearrangement joins TRBV7-2 to TRBJ2-7, with D possibly being TRBD1 (5 bases). The CDR3 is made up of 14 amino acids. Looked up from germline, CDR1 is SGHTA and CDR2 is FQGNSA. Trimming removed 5 bases from V and 1 base from J, with 12 bases in between. CDR3 DNA sequence: TGTGCCAGCAGCCCTAGGGCAGGGTCCTACGAGCAGTACTTC. It yields the protein CASSPRAGSYEQYF.

The CDR3 region has the DNA TGTGCCAGCATGAGGACTAGCGGTGCGATGGGGGAGCTGTTTTTT. This sequence encodes CASMRTSGAMGELFF. The gene calls are TRBV2 and TRBJ2-2; TRBD2 matches 10 bases. V lost 7 bases and J lost 8; bases outside the gene matches: 10. CDR3 length: 15 amino acids. In germline, CDR1 is SNHLY, CDR2 FYNNEI.

As concerns this clone: At the DNA level, this CDR3 is encoded by other sequences in the same sample as well. J is TRBJ2-7 and V is TRBV6-5, with 7 bases fitting TRBD1. Germline V gene lookup returns CDR1 MNHEY and CDR2 SVGAGI. J gave up 3 bases and V 6 bases, and 5 bases lay outside the gene matches. The CDR3 runs to 13 residues. The CDR3 here is CASSRGQDYEQYF. In DNA, the CDR3 is TGTGCCAGCAGCCGCGGACAGGACTACGAGCAGTACTTC.

This chain connects TRBV7-3 to TRBJ2-5, with TRBD2 identical over 9 bases. The V gene end was trimmed by 2 bases and the J gene end by 5 bases; junction bases not matched to a gene: 6. Germline values: CDR1 SGHTA, CDR2 FQGTGA. This CDR3 spans 15 amino acids. The CDR3: CASSLRAGGLETQYF. CDR3 sequence (DNA): TGTGCCAGCAGCTTACGTGCGGGGGGGCTTGAGACCCAGTACTTC.

This chain uses TRBV5-1 with TRBJ2-5; perhaps D is TRBD1 or TRBD2 (5 bases each). Trimming pared 4 bases from V and 4 bases from J, leaving 14 bases between. The CDR3 has 14 amino acids. Germline V CDR1 and CDR2: SGHRS, YFSETQ. CDR3 coding DNA: TGCGCCAGCAGCACCGGGACGGCACCAGAGACCCAGTACTTC. Its translation: CASSTGTAPETQYF.

This chain uses TRBV19 with TRBJ2-1; 7 bases align to TRBD1. The CDR3 sequence is 13 residues long. Losses at the gene ends were 9 bases for V and 8 bases for J; bases not matched to a gene: 10. CDR1 is LNHDA, CDR2 SQIVND, per germline (reference sequence). Here the CDR3 reads CASRQGGQDEQFF. CDR3 DNA sequence: TGTGCCAGCAGACAGGGCGGGCAGGATGAGCAGTTCTTC.

The chain uses TRBV4-1 and TRBJ1-5, with D perhaps matching TRBD1 (5 bases). Trimming took off 3 bases at V and 7 bases at J, with 13 bases between the two ends. Germline values: CDR1 MGHRA, CDR2 YSYEKL. The CDR3 is made up of 14 amino acids. CDR3 loop: CASSQGPGIQPQHF. In DNA, the CDR3 is TGCGCCAGCAGCCAGGGACCGGGCATACAGCCCCAGCATTTT.

A note on this clone: The same CDR3 is also encoded by other DNA sequences in this sample. The chain couples TRBV11-2 to TRBJ2-7; D perhaps matches TRBD1 (5 bases). The CDR3 length is 14 residues. The V gene lost 1 base and the J gene lost 4 bases, with 11 bases spanning the gap. CDR1 SGHAT and CDR2 FQNNGV come from the germline V gene. For the CDR3, the DNA is TGTGCCAGCAGCTTAGTCCAGGGAACATACGAGCAGTACTTC. Residues: CASSLVQGTYEQYF.

The chain joins TRBV6-1 to TRBJ2-1, with 8 bases aligning to TRBD1. Germline V gene lookup returns CDR1 MNHNS and CDR2 SASEGT. The CDR3 sequence is 19 residues long. V was clipped by 3 bases and J by 5 bases; unmatched bases: 18. The CDR3 DNA reads as TGTGCCAGCAGTGACGGACAGGGTTTGTTTTTTCAGGGCCACAATGAGCAGTTCTTC. Encoded protein: CASSDGQGLFFQGHNEQFF.

This clone was counted a few times. The J gene is TRBJ1-2, the V gene TRBV6-5; no reliable D call. Trimming took 6 bases from V and 0 from J, leaving 14 bases between them. Germline CDR1 MNHEY, CDR2 SVGAGI. This CDR3 region has 15 residues. CDR3 sequence reads: CASSPEGFANYGYTF. The CDR3 nucleotides are TGTGCCAGCAGCCCCGAAGGGTTTGCTAACTATGGCTACACCTTC.

V usage is TRBV29-1 and J usage is TRBJ2-7; a possible D gene is TRBD2 (6 bases). The CDR3 loop spans 12 amino acids. The germline V and J ends were trimmed by 4 bases and 7 bases, with 14 bases remaining between them. Per the germline V gene, CDR1 is SQVTM and CDR2 is ANQGSEA. CDR3 in DNA: TGCAGCGTTGGGGGCGGAGGGAGGGAGCAGTACTTC. Its protein is CSVGGGGREQYF.

Notes on this clone: The sample has other DNA sequences that encode this CDR3 too. This chain uses TRBV5-1 with TRBJ1-5; the match to TRBD1 covers 8 bases. The V segment lost 0 bases and the J segment 6 bases; nucleotides outside the gene matches: 2. CDR1 and CDR2 from the germline V gene are SGHRS and YFSETQ. The CDR3 loop spans 14 amino acids. This CDR3 is CASSLEQGGQPQHF. The CDR3 DNA is TGCGCCAGCAGCTTGGAACAGGGGGGTCAGCCCCAGCATTTT. The full variable domain, its missing parts supplied by reference TRBV5-1 and TRBJ1-5, is KAGVTQTPRYLIKTRGQQVTLSCSPISGHRSVSWYQQTPGQGLQFLFEYFSETQRNKGNFPGRFSGRQFSNSRSEMNVSTLELGDSALYLCASSLEQGGQPQHFGDGTRLSIL.

The chain recombines TRBV10-1 with TRBJ2-7, with 9 bases lining up with TRBD1. Germline-derived CDR1 and CDR2 are WNHNN and SYGVQD (reference sequence). CDR3 length: 14 amino acids. V lost 6 bases and J lost 9; bases outside the gene matches: 12. CDR3 protein: CASSAGQGITGQYF. The CDR3 DNA reads TGCGCCAGCAGCGCGGGACAGGGAATTACGGGGCAGTACTTC.

This sequence joins TRBV11-2 and TRBJ1-5, with 7 bases that match TRBD1. The germline V gene encodes CDR1 SGHAT and CDR2 FQNNGV. The V and J ends lost 5 bases and 4 bases, in that order; junction bases with no gene match: 5. The CDR3 runs to 14 residues. CDR3 protein: CASSQGQTNQPQHF. DNA for the CDR3: TGTGCCAGCAGCCAGGGACAGACAAATCAGCCCCAGCATTTT.

This rearrangement joins TRBV18 to TRBJ1-1; 9 bases map to TRBD1. The germline CDR1 and CDR2 sequences are KGHSH and LQKENI. V lost 4 bases to trimming and J lost 7 bases; unmatched junction nucleotides: 1. This CDR3 spans 12 amino acids. The CDR3 DNA reads TGTGCCAGCTCACGGACAGGGGATGAAGCTTTCTTT. Translation: CASSRTGDEAFF.

The gene calls are TRBV5-1 and TRBJ2-3; D is ambiguous. This CDR3 is built from 15 residues. Trimming removed 5 bases at V and 0 bases at J, with 13 bases between. Germline V gives CDR1 SGHRS, CDR2 YFSETQ. CDR3 nucleotide sequence: TGCGCCAGCAGTCCCCTACTTACTAGCACAGATACGCAGTATTTT. Its protein product is CASSPLLTSTDTQYF. The full variable domain, rest sourced from reference TRBV5-1 and TRBJ2-3, is KAGVTQTPRYLIKTRGQQVTLSCSPISGHRSVSWYQQTPGQGLQFLFEYFSETQRNKGNFPGRFSGRQFSNSRSEMNVSTLELGDSALYLCASSPLLTSTDTQYFGPGTRLTVL.

This clone came up once. The sample contains more than one DNA sequence encoding this CDR3. The V call is TRBV20-1, the J call TRBJ2-1; D is unresolved. The CDR3 totals 10 residues. In germline, CDR1 is DFQATT, CDR2 SNEGSKA (reference sequence). V dropped 4 bases and J dropped 6 bases, with 4 bases sitting between them. CDR3 region: CSATGNEQFF. For the CDR3, the DNA is TGCAGTGCTACCGGCAATGAGCAGTTCTTC.

The CDR3 loop reads CAGSRDRGSSTDTQYF. In DNA form, the CDR3 reads TGTGCCGGGTCCCGGGACAGGGGATCTAGCACAGATACGCAGTATTTT. V gene TRBV2 combines with J gene TRBJ2-3; 10 bases are shared with TRBD1. Per germline, CDR1 SNHLY and CDR2 FYNNEI. CDR3 size: 16 residues. Losses at the gene ends were 11 bases for V and 0 bases for J; bases not matched to a gene: 11.

About this clone itself: Other DNA sequences from this sample encode an identical CDR3 as well. The chain uses TRBV5-4 and TRBJ1-5; 7 nucleotides match TRBD1. Germline CDR1 SGHNT, CDR2 YYREEE (reference sequence). J was trimmed by 2 bases and V by 5 bases; bases with no gene match: 7. CDR3 length: 15 amino acids. The CDR3 nucleotides are TGTGCCAGCAGTCTTACAGGGGAGGGCAATCAGCCCCAGCATTTT. Protein product: CASSLTGEGNQPQHF.

The chain couples TRBV2 to TRBJ1-5, with 10 bases matching TRBD1. Germline-derived CDR1 and CDR2 are SNHLY and FYNNEI. V trimming: 3 bases; J trimming: 7 bases; junction bases outside the gene matches: 6. This CDR3 is 15 amino acids long. The CDR3 bases are TGTGCCAGCAGTGAGGGGGGGGACAGGGGACAGCCCCAGCATTTT. Its translation is CASSEGGDRGQPQHF.

V and J are TRBV7-8 and TRBJ2-5; 7 bases map to TRBD2. V shed 0 bases, J shed 3 bases, and the junction held 1 base outside the gene matches. Germline V lookup: CDR1 SGHVS, CDR2 FQNEAQ. The CDR3 covers 14 residues. CDR3 in DNA: TGTGCCAGCAGCTTAGCGGGGGGGGAAGAGACCCAGTACTTC. This gives the protein CASSLAGGEETQYF.

V is TRBV27 and J is TRBJ2-7; D may be TRBD1 (6 bases). This CDR3 is built from 13 residues. Trimming removed 5 bases from V and 5 bases from J, with 13 bases in between. Germline V gene lookup returns CDR1 MNHEY and CDR2 SMNVEV (reference sequence). The CDR3 reads CASSGLGTNEQYF. The CDR3 nucleotides read TGTGCCAGCAGTGGACTGGGGACAAACGAGCAGTACTTC.

V and J are TRBV5-1 and TRBJ1-2; D is possibly TRBD1 (5 bases). The CDR3 sequence is 14 residues long. Deletions cut 4 bases from V and 3 bases from J, with 13 bases between. Looked up from germline, CDR1 is SGHRS and CDR2 is YFSETQ. The CDR3, as DNA: TGCGCCAGCAGCCCCGGGACCGCCGACTATGGCTACACCTTC. Protein: CASSPGTADYGYTF.

V and J are TRBV27 and TRBJ1-1, with TRBD1 matching over 8 bases. The CDR3 loop spans 15 amino acids. Per the germline V gene, CDR1 is MNHEY and CDR2 is SMNVEV (reference sequence). The V and J ends lost 5 bases and 5 bases, in that order; junction bases with no gene match: 10. The CDR3 DNA follows: TGTGCCAGCAGTATCCAGGGGGCTTGGAAGACTGAAGCTTTCTTT. Residues: CASSIQGAWKTEAFF.

This rearrangement joins TRBV28 to TRBJ2-1, with 14 bases identical to TRBD2. Trimming removed 3 bases from V and 7 bases from J; junction bases left unmatched: 2. The CDR3 totals 15 residues. The germline CDR1 and CDR2 sequences are MDHEN and SYDVKM. CDR3 loop: CASSLGTSGSNEQFF. CDR3 coding DNA: TGTGCCAGCAGTTTGGGGACTAGCGGGAGTAATGAGCAGTTCTTC.

This sequence joins TRBV14 and TRBJ2-7; perhaps TRBD2 as D (5 bases). Germline CDR1 and CDR2: SGHDN and FVKESK. Trimming pared 5 bases from V and 1 base from J, leaving 18 bases between. This CDR3 has 16 amino acids. The DNA of the CDR3 is TGTGCCAGCAGCAAAGGGTCGCTAGCAGGTTCCTACGAGCAGTACTTC. This encodes CASSKGSLAGSYEQYF.

The V and J genes are TRBV5-4 and TRBJ1-3; no clear D. CDR3 length: 14 residues. Trimming pared 3 bases from V and 0 bases from J, leaving 7 bases between. Looked up from germline, CDR1 is SGHNT and CDR2 is YYREEE (reference sequence). The CDR3 DNA sequence: TGTGCCAGCAGCTCGGGAGCCTCTGGAAACACCATATATTTT. Translation gives CASSSGASGNTIYF.